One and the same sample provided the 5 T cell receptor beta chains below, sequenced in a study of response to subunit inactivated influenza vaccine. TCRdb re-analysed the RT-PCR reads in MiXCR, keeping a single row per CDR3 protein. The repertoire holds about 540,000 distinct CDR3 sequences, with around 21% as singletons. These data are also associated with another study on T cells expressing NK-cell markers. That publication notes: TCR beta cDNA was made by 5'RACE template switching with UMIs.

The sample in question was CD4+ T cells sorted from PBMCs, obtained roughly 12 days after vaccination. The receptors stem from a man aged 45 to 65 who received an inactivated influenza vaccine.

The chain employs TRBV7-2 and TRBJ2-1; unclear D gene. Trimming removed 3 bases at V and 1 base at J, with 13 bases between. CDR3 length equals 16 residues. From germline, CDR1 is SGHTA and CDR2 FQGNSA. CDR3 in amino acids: CASSFLRALSYNEQFF. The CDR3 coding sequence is TGTGCCAGCAGCTTTCTCCGGGCTCTGTCCTACAATGAGCAGTTCTTC.

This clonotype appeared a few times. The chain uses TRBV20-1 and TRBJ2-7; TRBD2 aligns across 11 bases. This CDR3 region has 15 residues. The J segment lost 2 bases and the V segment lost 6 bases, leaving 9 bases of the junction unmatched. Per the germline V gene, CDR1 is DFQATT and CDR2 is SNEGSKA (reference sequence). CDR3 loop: CSAPLSSGRTYEQYF. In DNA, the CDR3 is TGCAGTGCGCCACTTTCTAGCGGGAGGACCTACGAGCAGTACTTC.

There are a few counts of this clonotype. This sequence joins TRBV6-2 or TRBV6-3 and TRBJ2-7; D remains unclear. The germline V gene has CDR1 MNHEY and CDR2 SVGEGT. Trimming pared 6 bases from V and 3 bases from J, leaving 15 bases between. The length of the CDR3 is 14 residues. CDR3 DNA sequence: TGTGCCAGCAGCTCCCCAGCAGTCCTCTACGAGCAGTACTTC. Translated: CASSSPAVLYEQYF.

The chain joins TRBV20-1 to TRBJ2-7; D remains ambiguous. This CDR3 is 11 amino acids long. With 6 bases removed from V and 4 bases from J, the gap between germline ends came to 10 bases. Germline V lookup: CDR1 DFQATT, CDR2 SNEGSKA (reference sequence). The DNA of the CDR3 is TGCAGTGCCCTGACGGGTTACGAGCAGTACTTC. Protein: CSALTGYEQYF.

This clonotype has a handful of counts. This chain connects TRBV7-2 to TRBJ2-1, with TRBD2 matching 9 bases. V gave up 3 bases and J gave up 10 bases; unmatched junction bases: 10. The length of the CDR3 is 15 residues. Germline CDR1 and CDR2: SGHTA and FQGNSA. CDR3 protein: CASSLPAGGPEEQFF. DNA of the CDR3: TGTGCCAGCAGCTTGCCAGCGGGGGGTCCAGAGGAGCAGTTCTTC.